One sample yielded the 29 T cell receptor beta chains listed below, sequenced in a study of spatial heterogeneity in lung cancer. Time point reported: blood at routine non-recurrence follow-up after resection. Whole RNA from tumor, nontumor lung or frozen PBMC was sequenced unsorted. Via MiXCR, TCRdb re-called the 5' RACE reads, giving one row per CDR3 protein. The sample yields 25,000 or so distinct CDR3 sequences, about 5.6% seen once. Sequenced material: PBMCs, taken at follow-up. These receptors all stem from a male donor with early-stage non-small cell lung cancer.

The chain combines TRBV6-2 or TRBV6-3 with TRBJ2-1; 9 bases agree with TRBD2. Germline CDR1 and CDR2: MNHEY and SVGEGT. The CDR3 is 14 residues long. V trimming: 4 bases; J trimming: 8 bases; junction bases outside the gene matches: 6. In DNA, the CDR3 is TGTGCCAGCAGTTCGAGCGGGAGGACGGATGAGCAGTTCTTC. This encodes CASSSSGRTDEQFF.

This clonotype appeared many times. The rearrangement joins TRBV6-4 to TRBJ2-2, with D tentatively TRBD1 or TRBD2 (5 bases each). The length of the CDR3 is 16 residues. CDR1 is MRHNA and CDR2 is SNTAGT in the germline V gene. Trimming removed 7 bases from V and 0 bases from J, with 15 bases in between. CDR3 region: CASKSGRGANTGELFF. CDR3 in DNA: TGTGCCAGCAAATCTGGTAGGGGAGCGAACACCGGGGAGCTGTTTTTT.

This clonotype was counted many times. This chain uses TRBV21-1 with TRBJ2-5. TRBV21-1 is a known pseudogene. This CDR3 comprises 17 residues. As DNA, the CDR3 is TGTGCCAGCAGCAAAGGTGGAAAAGGAGCAGCATGGGAGACCCAGTACTTC. Translating it yields CASSKGGKGAAWETQYF.

In its sample, this clonotype was seen many times. J is TRBJ2-1 and V is TRBV7-2; 8 bases are a match to TRBD2. This CDR3 is built from 15 residues. With 2 bases clipped from V and 4 bases from J, the junction kept 4 bases outside the gene matches. The germline V gene has CDR1 SGHTA and CDR2 FQGNSA. The CDR3: CASSLSGSLYNEQFF. Written as DNA, the CDR3 is TGTGCCAGCAGCTTAAGCGGGAGTTTATACAATGAGCAGTTCTTC. Together with reference TRBV7-2 and TRBJ2-1, the CDR3 gives the full variable domain: GAGVSQSPSNKVTEKGKDVELRCDPISGHTALYWYRQSLGQGLEFLIYFQGNSAPDKSGLPSDRFSAERTGGSVSTLTIQRTQQEDSAVYLCASSLSGSLYNEQFFGPGTRLTVL.

This clonotype was counted many times. V is TRBV2 and J is TRBJ1-4, with 7 bases matching TRBD1. CDR1 is SNHLY, CDR2 FYNNEI, per germline. With V trimmed by 6 bases and J by 7 bases, 8 bases remained unmatched. This CDR3 contains 14 residues. The CDR3 is CASRRQGSGEKLFF. DNA for the CDR3: TGTGCCAGCAGGCGACAGGGTAGTGGTGAAAAACTGTTTTTT.

The sample holds many counts of this clonotype. The chain combines TRBV12-3 or TRBV12-4 with TRBJ2-1; TRBD2 is a possible D gene (6 bases). The CDR3 contains 13 residues. Trimming cost V 6 bases and J 5 bases, with 11 bases left between them. The DNA of the CDR3 is TGTGCCAGCAGCCCCGGGACTCACAATGAGCAGTTCTTC. Translation: CASSPGTHNEQFF.

This clonotype occurred once. The CDR3 bases are TGTGCCACCAGCAGCTATGGGACAGGCAGCGAGACCCAGTACTTC. As protein: CATSSYGTGSETQYF. The V and J genes are TRBV15 and TRBJ2-5, with TRBD1 matching 8 bases. The CDR3 contains 15 residues. Germline V gene sequence: CDR1 LNHNV, CDR2 YYDKDF (reference sequence). V lost 3 bases and J lost 5; bases outside the gene matches: 8. Variable domain in full (rest from reference TRBV15 and TRBJ2-5): DAMVIQNPRYQVTQFGKPVTLSCSQTLNHNVMYWYQQKSSQAPKLLFHYYDKDFNNEADTPDNFQSRRPNTSFCFLDIRSPGLGDTAMYLCATSSYGTGSETQYFGPGTRLLVL.

This clonotype occurred a few times. This rearrangement joins TRBV23-1 to TRBJ2-7; no clear D gene. TRBV23-1 qualifies as an ORF whose function is uncertain. The CDR3 runs 12 residues. CDR3 in DNA: TGCGCCAGCCACGGTTGCCCCCCGCTGGCCCACGTC. Its translation is CASHGCPPLAHV.

This chain links TRBV20-1 with TRBJ1-5; D remains ambiguous. Trimming pared 3 bases from V and 0 bases from J, leaving 9 bases between. Germline V gives CDR1 DFQATT, CDR2 SNEGSKA (reference sequence). The CDR3 contains 14 residues. The CDR3 sequence is CSASSRYSNQPQHF. CDR3 in DNA: TGCAGTGCTAGCAGTCGATATAGCAATCAGCCCCAGCATTTT.

This clonotype was recorded a few times. J is TRBJ2-5 and V is TRBV19; D gene uncertain. CDR3 size: 15 residues. Trimming removed 3 bases at V and 7 bases at J, with 18 bases between. Germline CDR1 LNHDA, CDR2 SQIVND (reference sequence). The CDR3 DNA reads TGTGCCAGTAGTATGACGGTGGGGTTTTCAGGGACCCAGTACTTC. It is translated as CASSMTVGFSGTQYF.

This clonotype was detected only a few times. The gene calls are TRBV7-9 and TRBJ2-3; 10 bases are a match to TRBD2. V shed 5 bases and J 5 bases; nucleotides not matched to a gene: 7. Germline V gives CDR1 SEHNR, CDR2 FQNEAQ (reference sequence). CDR3 length equals 15 residues. The CDR3 reads CASSRLLAGKDTQYF. DNA for the CDR3: TGTGCCAGCAGCCGATTACTAGCGGGGAAAGATACGCAGTATTTT.

The V call is TRBV7-8, the J call TRBJ1-1; D ambiguous. The ends were cut back, 5 bases at V and 2 bases at J, with 9 bases in the middle. Germline-derived CDR1 and CDR2 are SGHVS and FQNEAQ. The CDR3 loop spans 13 amino acids. CDR3 sequence reads: CASSPGTNTEAFF. The CDR3 nucleotides read TGTGCCAGCAGCCCCGGTACCAACACTGAAGCTTTCTTT.

This clonotype was counted at least ten times. The chain carries TRBV7-7 and TRBJ2-1, with 8 nucleotides matching TRBD2. This CDR3 is built from 14 residues. CDR1 is SSHAT and CDR2 is FNYEAQ in the germline V gene (reference sequence). The CDR3 DNA sequence: TGTGCTAGCGGGGTCGGGGAATCGTACAATGAGCAGTTCTTC. Translated, it gives CASGVGESYNEQFF.

This clonotype was counted at least ten times. The chain has TRBV7-9 and TRBJ2-7, with 7 bases fitting TRBD1. Germline assignment: CDR1 SEHNR and CDR2 FQNEAQ (reference sequence). Trimming removed 5 bases from V and 0 bases from J; junction bases left unmatched: 4. This CDR3 comprises 14 residues. CDR3 nucleotide sequence: TGTGCCAGCAGCCTCCGACAGGGCTCCTACGAGCAGTACTTC. Residues: CASSLRQGSYEQYF.

J is TRBJ2-7 and V is TRBV6-2 or TRBV6-3; 9 nucleotides align to TRBD2. The junction had 4 bases not matched to a gene; V was cut back by 0 bases and J by 1 base. CDR3 length: 16 residues. Germline CDR1 reads MNHEY; CDR2 reads SVGEGT. CDR3 nucleotides: TGTGCCAGCAGTTACTCGCCTAGCGGGAATTCCTACGAGCAGTACGTC. It encodes CASSYSPSGNSYEQYV.

This clonotype was observed many times. This chain connects TRBV21-1 to TRBJ2-7; the table's D call of TRBD1 was not tested on the DNA. TRBV21-1 is a pseudogene segment. The CDR3 totals 15 residues. The CDR3 bases are TGTGCCAGCAGCAAATCCCGGGACGCGTCCTACGAGCAGTACGTC. Amino acid sequence: CASSKSRDASYEQYV.

The sample holds a few counts of this clonotype. DNA of the CDR3: TGTGCCACCAGTGATTGGACTCGCGACTATGGCTACACCTTC. Translated, it gives CATSDWTRDYGYTF. The chain has TRBV24-1 and TRBJ1-2; no firm D call. The CDR3 loop spans 14 amino acids. Germline values: CDR1 KGHDR, CDR2 SFDVKD. The germline V and J ends were trimmed by 2 bases and 3 bases, with 9 bases remaining between them.

This clonotype was detected ten times or more. The chain recombines TRBV27 with TRBJ2-7; D gene ambiguous. V lost 2 bases and J 3 bases, leaving 8 bases between the germline ends. The V gene's germline CDR1 is MNHEY and CDR2 SMNVEV (reference sequence). The CDR3 loop spans 13 amino acids. The CDR3: CASSLKRGYEQYV. CDR3 nucleotides: TGTGCCAGCAGTTTAAAGCGCGGCTACGAGCAGTACGTC.

CDR3 amino acids: CASSPRAAENANVLTF. The CDR3, as DNA: TGCGCCAGCAGCCCCAGGGCGGCGGAAAACGCCAACGTCCTGACTTTC. J is TRBJ2-6 and V is TRBV5-1; TRBD1 might be the D (5 bases). V dropped 4 bases and J dropped 7 bases, with 18 bases sitting between them. The germline gives CDR1 SGHRS, CDR2 YFSETQ. The CDR3 has 16 amino acids.

As for this clonotype: A much larger clone sits a single nucleotide away, making a read error possible. The rearrangement uses TRBV18 and TRBJ2-5; TRBD2 is a possible D gene (5 bases). V was clipped by 6 bases and J by 2 bases, with 16 bases between them. Germline CDR1 is KGHSH and CDR2 is LQKENI. The CDR3 has 15 amino acids. CDR3 nucleotide sequence: TGTGCCAGCTCCTCCCGGTATTCGGGACAAGAGACCCAGTACTTC. It is translated as CASSSRYSGQETQYF.

The sample holds many counts of this clonotype. V gene TRBV13 combines with J gene TRBJ1-5, with D unclear. Trimming pared 0 bases from V and 5 bases from J, leaving 5 bases between. The CDR3 is 13 amino acids. CDR1 is PRHDT, CDR2 FYEKMQ, per germline (reference sequence). This CDR3 is CASSLGQHQPQHF. CDR3 in DNA: TGTGCCAGCAGCTTAGGCCAGCATCAGCCCCAGCATTTT.

This clonotype was counted many times. The chain recombines TRBV6-2 or TRBV6-3 with TRBJ2-3; a weak D match, TRBD2 (5 bases). Deletions cut 1 base from V and 4 bases from J, with 15 bases between. This CDR3 is 16 amino acids long. Germline V gives CDR1 MNHEY, CDR2 SVGEGT. CDR3 DNA sequence: TGTGCCAGCAGTTACTTTCGAGGGAGAGGACCAGATACGCAGTATTTT. Amino acid sequence: CASSYFRGRGPDTQYF.

This clonotype was seen ten or more times. J is TRBJ1-2 and V is TRBV15; D is perhaps TRBD1 (5 bases). With 7 bases removed from V and 3 bases from J, the gap between germline ends came to 12 bases. Germline CDR1 is LNHNV and CDR2 is YYDKDF (reference sequence). This CDR3 is 13 amino acids long. CDR3: CATTGRGDYGYTF. In nucleotides, the CDR3 is TGTGCCACCACCGGACGGGGGGACTATGGCTACACCTTC.

At least ten counts were recorded for this clonotype. The chain has TRBV29-1 and TRBJ1-2; D remains ambiguous. The CDR3 sequence is 14 residues long. From germline, CDR1 is SQVTM and CDR2 ANQGSEA. Trimming cost V 3 bases and J 4 bases, with 15 bases left between them. The CDR3 reads CSVDGEGFSYGYTF. The CDR3 nucleotides read TGCAGCGTTGACGGCGAGGGTTTCAGCTATGGCTACACCTTC.

This clonotype was seen repeatedly, ten times or more. This sequence joins TRBV7-9 and TRBJ2-1; no reliable D call. Trimming took 4 bases from V and 9 from J, leaving 10 bases between them. The CDR3 sequence is 12 residues long. Germline CDR1 and CDR2: SEHNR and FQNEAQ (reference sequence). The CDR3 DNA follows: TGTGCCAGCAGCTCGCTTCGAGGTGAGCAGTTCTTC. Translated: CASSSLRGEQFF.

The rearrangement uses TRBV13 and TRBJ2-7, with 11 bases lining up with TRBD1. Germline loops: CDR1 PRHDT, CDR2 FYEKMQ (reference sequence). With 4 bases clipped from V and 4 bases from J, the junction kept 3 bases outside the gene matches. The CDR3 spans 14 residues. CDR3 sequence reads: CASSYRDRGYEQYV. In DNA, the CDR3 is TGTGCCAGCAGCTACCGGGACAGGGGGTACGAGCAGTACGTC.

At least ten counts were recorded for this clonotype. V gene TRBV7-2 combines with J gene TRBJ1-2; D remains ambiguous. The CDR3 is made up of 13 amino acids. Germline V gives CDR1 SGHTA, CDR2 FQGNSA. Trimming stripped 5 bases from V and 2 bases from J, with 9 bases between. The CDR3 nucleotides are TGTGCCAGCAGCAACATGGCGAACTATGGCTACACCTTC. It yields the protein CASSNMANYGYTF.

In its sample, this clonotype was seen many times. V usage is TRBV3-1 and J usage is TRBJ1-6, with 8 positions matching TRBD1. CDR1 is LGHDT, CDR2 YNNKEL, per germline (reference sequence). The CDR3 is 14 amino acids. The J segment lost 5 bases and the V segment lost 5 bases, leaving 2 bases of the junction unmatched. The CDR3 loop is CASSEGQDNSPLHF. The CDR3 coding sequence is TGTGCCAGCAGCGAGGGACAGGATAATTCACCCCTCCACTTT.

The gene calls are TRBV20-1 and TRBJ1-1; D ambiguous. V shed 0 bases and J shed 4 bases, with 24 bases lying between them. Germline values: CDR1 DFQATT, CDR2 SNEGSKA (reference sequence). This CDR3 has 18 residues. The CDR3: CSARDIALGGSVGTEAFF. The CDR3 DNA sequence: TGCAGTGCTAGAGATATAGCCCTTGGAGGATCGGTTGGCACTGAAGCTTTCTTT.